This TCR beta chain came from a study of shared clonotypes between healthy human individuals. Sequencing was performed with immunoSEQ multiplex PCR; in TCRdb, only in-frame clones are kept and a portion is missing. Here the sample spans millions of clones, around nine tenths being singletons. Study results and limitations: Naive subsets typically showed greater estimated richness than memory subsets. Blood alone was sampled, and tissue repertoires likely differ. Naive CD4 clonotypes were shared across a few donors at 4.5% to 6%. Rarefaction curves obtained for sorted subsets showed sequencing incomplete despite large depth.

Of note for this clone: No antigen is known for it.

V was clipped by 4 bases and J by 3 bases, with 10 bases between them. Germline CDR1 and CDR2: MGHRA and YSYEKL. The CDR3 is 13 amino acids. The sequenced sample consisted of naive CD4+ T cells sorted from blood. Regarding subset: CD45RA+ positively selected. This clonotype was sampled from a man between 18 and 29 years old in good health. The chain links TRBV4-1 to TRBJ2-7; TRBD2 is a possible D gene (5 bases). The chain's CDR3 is CASSREGVYEQYF. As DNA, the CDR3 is TGCGCCAGCAGCCGCGAGGGTGTCTACGAGCAGTACTTC.